The next 15 T cell receptor beta chains were all read from a single sample in a study of vaccination and CD4 T cells after COVID-19. Treatment indicated: approximately nine-day PBMC culture with coronavirus spike peptide pools or control peptides (ViraFEST assay). For these TCRs, the target antigens are not known. At the Johns Hopkins FTIC core, DNA taken from cultured CD4+ T cells was sequenced by way of the Oncomine TCR Beta short-read assay. In TCRdb, the PCR reads were re-called with MiXCR into one record per CDR3 protein. The sample holds around 20,000 distinct CDR3 sequences, under 55% seen once. The sequenced sample was CD4+ T cells from blood, cultured in vitro, obtained before SARS-CoV-2 vaccination. The receptors derive from a human donor who had recovered from COVID-19.

The chain joins TRBV12-3 or TRBV12-4 to TRBJ1-1; 8 positions agree with TRBD1. The CDR3 has 15 amino acids. Trimming took 5 bases from V and 6 from J; bases not matched to a gene: 11. This CDR3 is CASSPPQGALAEAFF. The CDR3 bases are TGTGCCAGCAGTCCTCCGCAGGGGGCGTTGGCTGAAGCTTTCTTT.

V is TRBV19 and J is TRBJ2-3; 9 bases align to TRBD2. The germline V gene has CDR1 LNHDA and CDR2 SQIVND (reference sequence). Trimming took 3 bases from V and 5 from J; bases not matched to a gene: 6. The CDR3 has 15 residues. The CDR3 is CASSILAGGRDTQYF. The DNA of the CDR3 is TGTGCCAGTAGTATTTTGGCGGGAGGGAGAGATACGCAGTATTTT. The entire variable domain, with the rest obtained from reference TRBV19 and TRBJ2-3, is as follows: DGGITQSPKYLFRKEGQNVTLSCEQNLNHDAMYWYRQDPGQGLRLIYYSQIVNDFQKGDIAEGYSVSREKKESFPLTVTSAQKNPTAFYLCASSILAGGRDTQYFGPGTRLTVL.

This chain joins TRBV12-3 or TRBV12-4 and TRBJ2-3; 9 bases are shared with TRBD2. V trimming: 4 bases; J trimming: 5 bases; junction bases outside the gene matches: 7. The CDR3 length is 15 residues. The CDR3 reads CASSSAGGPVDTQYF. In DNA, the CDR3 is TGTGCCAGCAGTTCCGCGGGGGGGCCCGTAGATACGCAGTATTTT.

The V and J genes are TRBV6-5 and TRBJ1-6, with D unresolved. The germline V and J ends were trimmed by 0 bases and 9 bases, with 15 bases remaining between them. CDR3 length: 16 amino acids. Germline CDR1 and CDR2: MNHEY and SVGAGI. CDR3: CASSYSYEALSSPLHF. The CDR3 nucleotides read TGTGCCAGCAGTTACTCGTATGAGGCCCTTAGTTCACCCCTCCACTTT.

This clonotype occurred a few times. The chain uses TRBV7-2 and TRBJ2-5, with TRBD2 matching over 11 bases. This CDR3 comprises 16 residues. The germline V gene has CDR1 SGHTA and CDR2 FQGNSA. Germline trimming cut 8 bases from V and 9 bases from J; bases unmatched to any gene: 17. CDR3 bases: TGTGCCAGCCGAAACCGACTAGCGGGGCCCTCCGAGGCCCAGTACTTC. This gives the protein CASRNRLAGPSEAQYF.

This chain joins TRBV27 and TRBJ2-1, with D perhaps TRBD1 (5 bases). The CDR3 length is 14 residues. In germline, CDR1 is MNHEY, CDR2 SMNVEV (reference sequence). Trimming pared 7 bases from V and 1 base from J, leaving 11 bases between. CDR3 sequence reads: CASTHTGSYNEQFF. CDR3 in DNA: TGTGCCAGCACACATACAGGTTCCTACAATGAGCAGTTCTTC.

The chain combines TRBV11-3 with TRBJ1-6; D remains unclear. Trimming pared 6 bases from V and 8 bases from J, leaving 17 bases between. The CDR3 is 15 amino acids. Germline CDR1 SGHNT, CDR2 YENEEA. Written as DNA, the CDR3 is TGTGCCAGCAGACCGCGGACGGGCCCAGATTCACCCCTCCACTTT. Translation gives CASRPRTGPDSPLHF.

DNA for the CDR3: TGTGCCAGTAGCAACCAAGATAGCAATCAGCCCCAGCATTTT. Translated, it gives CASSNQDSNQPQHF. This chain uses TRBV19 with TRBJ1-5; D gene ambiguous. V was trimmed by 6 bases and J by 0 bases, leaving 9 bases between them. Looked up from germline, CDR1 is LNHDA and CDR2 is SQIVND (reference sequence). The length of the CDR3 is 14 residues.

The rearrangement links TRBV18 to TRBJ1-1, with a tentative D call TRBD1 (5 bases). Germline V lookup: CDR1 KGHSH, CDR2 LQKENI. V lost 6 bases, J lost 3 bases, and 20 bases lay in between. The length of the CDR3 is 16 residues. The CDR3 sequence: CASSPGLIYLDTEAFF. DNA for the CDR3: TGTGCCAGCTCGCCGGGACTCATCTACCTGGACACTGAAGCTTTCTTT.

The genes are TRBV19 and TRBJ1-1; D is unresolved. In germline, CDR1 is LNHDA, CDR2 SQIVND (reference sequence). Trimming pared 5 bases from V and 5 bases from J, leaving 9 bases between. The CDR3 sequence is 12 residues long. The CDR3 bases are TGTGCCAGTAGTCATTGGGGAACTGAAGCTTTCTTT. Protein product: CASSHWGTEAFF.

The rearrangement joins TRBV14 to TRBJ2-3; no clear D gene. Germline CDR1 SGHDN, CDR2 FVKESK. This CDR3 has 16 amino acids. V was pared by 1 base and J by 8 bases, with 19 bases between. This chain's CDR3 is CASSQAEYGYGGTQYF. The CDR3 nucleotides are TGTGCCAGCAGCCAAGCTGAGTATGGTTATGGTGGTACGCAGTATTTT.

This clonotype has only a few counts. The chain links TRBV20-1 to TRBJ2-5; maybe TRBD1 (6 bases). Germline CDR1 reads DFQATT; CDR2 reads SNEGSKA (reference sequence). The CDR3 covers 13 residues. V lost 1 base to trimming and J lost 1 base, with 7 bases between them. CDR3 residues: CSARVGGQETQYF. The CDR3, as DNA: TGCAGTGCTAGAGTAGGGGGCCAAGAGACCCAGTACTTC.

The V gene is TRBV6-1, the J gene TRBJ2-7, with D possibly being TRBD1 (6 bases). Germline values: CDR1 MNHNS, CDR2 SASEGT. CDR3 size: 15 residues. Trimming removed 2 bases from V and 5 bases from J, with 16 bases in between. CDR3 nucleotide sequence: TGTGCCAGCAGTGAAACAGGGAGTCCCCGGGACGAGCAGTACTTC. This codes for CASSETGSPRDEQYF.

CDR3 sequence (DNA): TGTGCCAGCAGCCCCCCTGTGAGCCGGAACACTGAAGCTTTCTTT. Residues: CASSPPVSRNTEAFF. This chain joins TRBV7-9 and TRBJ1-1; D not certain. This CDR3 has 15 amino acids. Germline CDR1 SEHNR, CDR2 FQNEAQ (reference sequence). Deletions cut 5 bases from V and 1 base from J, with 14 bases between.

The chain combines TRBV28 with TRBJ1-2; 7 nucleotides align to TRBD1. Germline trimming cut 6 bases from V and 6 bases from J; bases unmatched to any gene: 7. This CDR3 contains 13 residues. From germline, CDR1 is MDHEN and CDR2 SYDVKM. The CDR3 is CASSRQGVNGYTF. The CDR3 DNA follows: TGTGCCAGCAGCCGACAGGGAGTAAATGGCTACACCTTC.